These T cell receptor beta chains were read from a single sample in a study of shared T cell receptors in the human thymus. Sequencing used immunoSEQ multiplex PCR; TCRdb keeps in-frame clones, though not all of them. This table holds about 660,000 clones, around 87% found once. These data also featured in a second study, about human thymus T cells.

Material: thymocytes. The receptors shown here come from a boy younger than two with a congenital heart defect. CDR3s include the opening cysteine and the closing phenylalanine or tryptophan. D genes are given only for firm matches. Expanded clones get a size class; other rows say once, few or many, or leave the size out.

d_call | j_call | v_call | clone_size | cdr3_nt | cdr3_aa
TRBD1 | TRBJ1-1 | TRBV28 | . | TGTGCCAGCAGGGCAAGCGGACAGGGGTGGACTTTCTTT | CASRASGQGWTFF
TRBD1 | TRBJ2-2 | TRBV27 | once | TGTGCCAGCAAACCGAGACAGGGGATGTTGGCCGGGGAGCTGTTTTTT | CASKPRQGMLAGELFF
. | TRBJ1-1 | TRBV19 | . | TGTGCCAGTAGTATGGGGAAGGGGACTGAAGCTTTCTTT | CASSMGKGTEAFF
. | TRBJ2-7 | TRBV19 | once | TGTGCCAGTACCCCGAGCACCCAAGACGAGCAGTACTTC | CASTPSTQDEQYF
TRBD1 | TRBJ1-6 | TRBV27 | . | TGTGCCAGCAGCCGGACAGGGGTGAATTCACCCCTCCACTTT | CASSRTGVNSPLHF
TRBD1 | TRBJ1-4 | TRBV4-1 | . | TGCGCCAGCAGCCAAGATGGGCCAGGGGGTAATGAAAAACTGTTTTTT | CASSQDGPGGNEKLFF
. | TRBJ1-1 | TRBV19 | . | TGTGCCAGTAGTATTGGTGGGGGGGAGAGCACTGAAGCTTTCTTT | CASSIGGGESTEAFF
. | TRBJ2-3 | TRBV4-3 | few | TGCGCCAGCAGCCAAGAGGCGGGCACAGATACGCAGTATTTT | CASSQEAGTDTQYF
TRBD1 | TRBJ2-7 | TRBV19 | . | TGTGCCAGTAGTACGGACAGGGGGCCACGCTACGAGCAGTACTTC | CASSTDRGPRYEQYF
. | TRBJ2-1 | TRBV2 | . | TGTGCCAGCAGTGAGAAACAGGAGAATGAGCAGTTCTTC | CASSEKQENEQFF
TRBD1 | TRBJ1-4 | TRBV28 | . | TGTGCCAGCAGAAACAGGGGGCGGGTTGAAAAACTGTTTTTT | CASRNRGRVEKLFF
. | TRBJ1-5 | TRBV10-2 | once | TGCGCCAGCAGTGAATGGAGTCTCTATAGCAATCAGCCCCAGCATTTT | CASSEWSLYSNQPQHF
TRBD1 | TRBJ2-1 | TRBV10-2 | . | TGCGCCAGCGGAGACAGGGTCTACAATGAGCAGTTCTTC | CASGDRVYNEQFF
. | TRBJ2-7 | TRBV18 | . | TGTGCCAGCTCACCACAGAAGAGTTGGTCCTACGAGCAGTACTTC | CASSPQKSWSYEQYF
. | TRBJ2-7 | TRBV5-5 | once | TGTGCCAGCAGCTCCAACACAAGCTACGAGCAGTACTTC | CASSSNTSYEQYF
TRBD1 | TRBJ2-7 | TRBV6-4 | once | TGTGCCAGCATCCGGCAACAGGGGCCCTACGAGCAGTACTTC | CASIRQQGPYEQYF
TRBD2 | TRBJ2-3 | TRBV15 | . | TGTGCCACCAGCAGGACCTACGGGACTAGCGGGAGAGTGGGGGATACGCAGTATTTT | CATSRTYGTSGRVGDTQYF
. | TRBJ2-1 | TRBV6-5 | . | TGTGCCAGCAGCCGCCGGACAAATTCCTACAATGAGCAGTTCTTC | CASSRRTNSYNEQFF
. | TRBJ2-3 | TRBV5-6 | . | TGTGCCAGCAGGAAGCGAGGGTGGCTCCAAGATACGCAGTATTTT | CASRKRGWLQDTQYF
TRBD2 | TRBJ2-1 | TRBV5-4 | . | TGTGCCAGCAGCTTAGAACGGGGGGACAATGAGCAGTTCTTC | CASSLERGDNEQFF
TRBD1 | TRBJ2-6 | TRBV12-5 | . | TGTGCTAGTGGCGTTAGGACAGGGGTGGTAGGGGCCAACGTCCTGACTTTC | CASGVRTGVVGANVLTF
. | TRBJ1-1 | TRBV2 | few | TGTGCCAGCAGGAGGGGACATATGCCTTCGAACACTGAAGCTTTCTTT | CASRRGHMPSNTEAFF
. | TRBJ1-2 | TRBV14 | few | TGTGCCAGCAGTACCTGGGGGGAGCCTGGGCGCTACACCTTC | CASSTWGEPGRYTF
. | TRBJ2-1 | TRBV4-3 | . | TGCGCCAGCAGCCAAGATGCCACCCGGGGGTACAATGAGCAGTTCTTC | CASSQDATRGYNEQFF